The present TCR beta chain was sequenced within a study of blood T cell repertoires in COVID-19 (TCRdb year 2020). With respect to the entire study: The collaborator samples originated in the United States, Italy and Spain and spanned the acute and convalescent phases of COVID-19. The material from the prospective study consisted of cDNA or gDNA derived from T cells, B-cell-depleted T cells, or PBMCs. Deeply sampled blood TCRbeta repertoires from subjects exposed to, actively infected with, or recovered from COVID-19 were included in the dataset. The repertoires were released in a freely available public database meant as a resource for research on the immune response to SARS-CoV-2. Samples came from the ongoing ImmuneRACE study (first 160 participants) plus 1,254 subjects from 6 global collaborators. The sample metadata nearly always contained a de-identified subject ID, COVID-19 status, age in years and sex. Where available, HLA class I and class II types were taken from metadata supplied by the sample provider and were not determined by assay-based typing.

CDR1 SGDLS and CDR2 YYNGEE are derived from the germline V gene. Trimmed from V: 2 bases; trimmed from J: 0 bases; junction bases lacking a gene match: 11. The CDR3 covers 19 residues, taking in both the cysteine and the phenylalanine. Just CDR3 DNA is preserved here, 57 bases in frame from base 1. The investigation overall reported the following: Clinical and demographic metadata were provided uncurated, with the amount varying by source and participant.

TCRbeta CDR3 regions were amplified from genomic DNA by means of the immunoSEQ Assay, a bias-controlled multiplex PCR. In the authors' own workflow: Nucleated cell counts per sample were estimated from amplification of reference gene primers within the assay. Sequence reads were collapsed and filtered to measure the absolute abundance of every unique TCRbeta CDR3 rearrangement. For each sample, productive Simpson clonality was calculated by taking the square root of Simpson's diversity index across productive rearrangements. The source is immuneACCESS, and TCRdb retained only in-frame sequences with V and J called. Part of the clones is not carried over; for the studies checked, unresolved V genes explain less than half of this, and the remainder is unexplained. V, J and clone size are taken as reported in that table, and D and trimming were inferred from the DNA itself. For this sample there are 150,000 or so clones; approximately 85% appear just once. The ten largest account for 0.95% to 1.5% of the sample.

To note about this clone: Its antigen has not been determined. No much larger clone exists at a distance of one base, and base qualities are not known.

Samples from volunteer blood donors who had recovered from COVID-19 were contributed by a second Seattle source. Whole blood was collected in K2EDTA tubes by collaborating institutions according to the institutions' own protocols. For TCRbeta analysis, collaborators shipped samples in one of three forms: frozen whole blood, isolated PBMCs, or DNA extracted from either of those sample types. Sequenced: peripheral blood. Rearrangement joined TRBV9 to TRBJ2-4; 10 of the junction bases match TRBD1. The clonotype originates from a man between 60 and 75 years old who had recovered from COVID-19. The nucleotides read TGTGCCAGCAGCGTCCGGGGGACAGGGGTAAACGGAGCCAAAAACATTCAGTACTTC. Its coded protein is CASSVRGTGVNGAKNIQYF.